The present T cell receptor beta chain was sequenced within a study of T cells in Graves' hyperthyroidism and ophthalmopathy. The overall study: At initial diagnosis, before any treatment had begun, peripheral blood was obtained. Study results and caveats: Ophthalmopathy was identified by the model a median around 6.3 months ahead of onset.

Template material for amplifying TCR beta CDR3 regions consisted of RNA transcripts. With the HTBI primer set, the TCR CDR3 went through a first round of RT-PCR. One entry per CDR3 protein results from TCRdb running MiXCR on the multiplex PCR reads. The profile shows 30,000 to 35,000 distinct CDR3 sequences, around 52% of them singletons. A Clinical Activity Score of at least 3, a NOSPECS grade of at least 4 and a duration under 3 months were recorded in the ophthalmopathy patients. Clinical symptoms, serum thyroxine, TRAb, thyroid ultrasound and orbital computed tomography informed diagnoses. A note on this clonotype: Antigen: not known.

V shed 6 bases and J 0 bases; nucleotides not matched to a gene: 15. There are 20 residues in the CDR3. The germline V gene encodes CDR1 SNHLY and CDR2 FYNNEI. Specimen: blood. This sequence joins TRBV2 and TRBJ2-7, with 15 bases that match TRBD2. The sequence was collected from a woman between 40 and 55 years old with Graves' ophthalmopathy. The CDR3 spells CASRKPRGTSGRYTSYEQYF. The CDR3 DNA follows: TGTGCCAGCAGGAAACCCAGGGGGACTAGCGGGAGGTATACCTCCTACGAGCAGTACTTC.